Here is one T cell receptor (beta chain) with its context. The data were taken from a study of blood T cell repertoires in COVID-19. Germline CDR1 is KGHDR and CDR2 is SFDVKD. V lost 4 bases, J lost 6 bases, and 0 bases stayed unmatched. The CDR3 covers 13 residues. Authors' processing steps: Estimation of nucleated cell counts was performed using reference gene primer amplification. The table came from immunoSEQ multiplex PCR; TCRdb's copy has only in-frame clones and leaves some out. The DNA was the basis for D and trimming; V, J and clone size are from that table. The repertoire holds approximately 75,000 clones, with 82% as singletons.

The rearrangement uses TRBV24-1 and TRBJ1-5; 9 nucleotides agree with TRBD1. Material for sequencing was peripheral blood. This clonotype originated in a woman aged 80 or older with acute or convalescent COVID-19. The CDR3 DNA reads as TGTGCCACCAGTGAGGGACAGGGTCAGCCCCAGCATTTT. Protein product: CATSEGQGQPQHF.